The entry below describes one T cell receptor (beta chain). Its antigen specificity is not known. The input lacks base qualities; no much larger clone sits a single base away. This record belongs to a study of T-cell memory formation after mild COVID-19 (dated by TCRdb to about 2021). For context, the study as a whole: Most TCR sequence clusters were specific to one of the two donors. Longitudinal TCRalpha and TCRbeta repertoire sequencing tracked T-cell clones expanding and contracting after mild COVID-19 in two donors. The cohort was made up of two young adult volunteers, one female and one male, who were previously healthy.

Inclusive of the bounding cysteine and phenylalanine, the CDR3 is 14 residues long. Only the CDR3 region is kept as DNA, spanning 42 bases read in frame from base 1. V is trimmed back by 5 bases and J by 6 bases, and the junction contains 5 bases that no gene match accounts for. Overall study outcomes, separate from this receptor: Only two mild cases were covered by the study, and larger cohorts that include severe cases with pre-infection samples were considered necessary. Contracting CD4+ clones appeared mostly in the CM and EM memory subsets, whereas CD8+ clones were enriched in EMRA. Clones that contracted from day 15 to 85 showed balanced CD4/CD8 phenotypes, whereas a second wave of clones that expanded from day 15 to 37 leaned towards CD4+. Some responding clones were found in pre-infection memory, which suggests that pre-existing cross-reactive memory T cells took part in the SARS-CoV-2 response. Whether the second-wave clones peaking on day 37 were SARS-CoV-2 specific was not confirmed.

Ficoll-Paque density gradient centrifugation was the method used to isolate PBMCs. TCRdb shows the sequencer as Illumina NovaSeq 6000. cDNA libraries for TCRalpha and TCRbeta were prepared by 5'RACE using constant-segment primers, with sample barcodes and unique molecular identifiers added. Trizol reagent was used to extract RNA from every sample. Libraries were amplified in two PCR steps, with a second sample barcode and Illumina TruSeq adapters added in the second step. Libraries were sequenced on an Illumina NovaSeq with 2 x 150 bp paired-end reads. Processing in the source paper ran as follows. Demultiplexing of reads and collapsing into UMI-guided consensus sequences were performed with migec v1.2.7. Using mixcr v2.1.11, UMI consensuses were aligned to TRA and TRB V and J templates and then assembled into clonotypes. Clonotypes were classified as expanded or contracted when called significant by both edgeR and NoisET, with noise models trained on biological replicates. For edgeR calls, a false discovery rate-adjusted p below 0.01 and a log2 fold-change threshold of 1 were applied. As an exploratory analysis of dynamics, PCA with hierarchical clustering was applied to max-normalized trajectories of the 1000 most abundant clonotypes. The CD4 or CD8 phenotype of responding clones was assigned using the separately sequenced CD4+ and CD8+ repertoires. The raw public reads went through TCRdb reprocessing: fastp at Q25, MiXCR clone calling, in-frame beta chains kept. Rows merge per CDR3 protein into single entries with the most common DNA and genes. The V and J calls here are based on TCRdb, not the publication. This sample is represented by fewer than 450,000 distinct CDR3 sequences; approximately 25% of them were singletons. The top ten hold around 8.1% of the sample.

Sequencing was carried out using PBMCs or a T cell subset sorted from them (not recorded which). The clonotype comes from an adult woman who had mild COVID-19 (a few samples of this study predate the infection). The sample titles of this study are shuffled in the database, so cell type and time point are left out; the donor was told from shared clones. In this chain, TRBV12-3 or TRBV12-4 is recombined with TRBJ2-2, with 8 central nucleotides matching TRBD2. The CDR3 region reads CASSPGGFAGELFF. The DNA sequence reads TGTGCCAGCAGTCCGGGGGGGTTCGCCGGGGAGCTGTTTTTT.